A selection of T cell receptor beta chains follows, all from one sample in a study of low-dose radiotherapy and immunotherapy resistance in tumors. TCRdb reanalysed the reads using MiXCR and keeps one entry per CDR3 protein. The sample carries more than 50,000 distinct CDR3 sequences, 20% to 25% recorded once. The sample was PBMCs, taken after low-dose radiotherapy plus immunotherapy. The receptors originated from a male donor with prostate cancer. The CDR3 runs from the conserved cysteine through the conserved F or W. The order of the fields is clone size, D gene, CDR3 length, V gene, J gene, CDR3 DNA, CDR3 protein. The D gene is left open where the match is weak. Size is stated for part of the rows, as once, few or many counts, or as a class when the clone is expanded.

clone_size: many
d_call: .
cdr3_length: 13
v_call: TRBV5-1
j_call: TRBJ2-3
cdr3_nt: TGCGCCAGCAGCTTGGGACAGACAGATACGCAGTATTTT
cdr3_aa: CASSLGQTDTQYF

clone_size: .
d_call: TRBD1
cdr3_length: 15
v_call: TRBV24-1
j_call: TRBJ2-1
cdr3_nt: TGTGCCACCAGTGACCCTGGACAGGGCCGCAATGAGCAGTTCTTC
cdr3_aa: CATSDPGQGRNEQFF

clone_size: many
d_call: .
cdr3_length: 12
v_call: TRBV28
j_call: TRBJ2-3
cdr3_nt: TGTGCCAGCAGTGGACCTTCAGATACGCAGTATTTT
cdr3_aa: CASSGPSDTQYF

clone_size: many
d_call: TRBD2
cdr3_length: 15
v_call: TRBV7-2
j_call: TRBJ2-5
cdr3_nt: TGTGCCAGCAGCCCCGCCGGGACTAGGGGAGAGACCCAGTACTTC
cdr3_aa: CASSPAGTRGETQYF

clone_size: many
d_call: .
cdr3_length: 13
v_call: TRBV3-1
j_call: TRBJ1-1
cdr3_nt: TGTGCCAGCAGCCACCTTCTTGCCACTGAAGCTTTCTTT
cdr3_aa: CASSHLLATEAFF

clone_size: many
d_call: .
cdr3_length: 15
v_call: TRBV2
j_call: TRBJ2-1
cdr3_nt: TGTGCCAGCAGATCTCAGGAGGTACCTTACAATGAGCAGTTCTTC
cdr3_aa: CASRSQEVPYNEQFF

clone_size: .
d_call: .
cdr3_length: 15
v_call: TRBV5-3
j_call: TRBJ1-2
cdr3_nt: TGTGCCAGCTCCCTCGGACTAGCGGGGGGCTATGGCTACACCTTC
cdr3_aa: CASSLGLAGGYGYTF

clone_size: many
d_call: .
cdr3_length: 11
v_call: TRBV11-2
j_call: TRBJ2-3
cdr3_nt: TGTGCCAGCAGGACAGCAGATACGCAGTATTTT
cdr3_aa: CASRTADTQYF

clone_size: many
d_call: TRBD1
cdr3_length: 15
v_call: TRBV12-3/TRBV12-4
j_call: TRBJ1-6
cdr3_nt: TGTGCCAGCAGTCCCGCCGGACAGGGTCCTTCCCCCCTCCACTTT
cdr3_aa: CASSPAGQGPSPLHF

clone_size: many
d_call: .
cdr3_length: 17
v_call: TRBV6-1
j_call: TRBJ1-4
cdr3_nt: TGTGCCAGCAGTGATCGGGGCCGGGCGTATGGTGTTGAAAAACTGTTTTTT
cdr3_aa: CASSDRGRAYGVEKLFF